The entry that follows covers one T cell receptor beta chain sequence. Profiling relied on immunoSEQ multiplex PCR, and the TCRdb table lists in-frame clones only, not all of them. The data hold about 19,000 clones, with around 85% observed a single time. This sample was included in a study of preoperative IRX-2 immunotherapy in early breast cancer. The treatment here: preoperative locoregional IRX-2 cytokine immunotherapy. This CDR3 has 13 residues. Germline CDR1 reads MNHGY; CDR2 reads SAAAGT. V lost 7 bases and J lost 1, with 11 bases in between. This chain links TRBV6-8 with TRBJ2-7, with a tentative D call TRBD2 (5 bases). Sample: lymph node tissue, taken after IRX-2 immunotherapy. The clonotype comes from a human donor with breast cancer. The CDR3 reads CASTSTGSYEQYF. The CDR3 DNA follows: TGTGCCAGCACCTCGACGGGGTCCTACGAGCAGTACTTC.